This paragraph covers one T cell receptor beta chain sequence. This clone was counted a single time. What antigen it recognizes has not been identified. No much larger clone is present one base from it, and per-base qualities are unavailable. Whole blood was collected in K2EDTA tubes by collaborating institutions according to the institutions' own protocols. For TCRbeta analysis, collaborators shipped samples as frozen whole blood, isolated PBMCs, or DNA extracted from either of those sample types. The data belong to a study of blood T cell repertoires in COVID-19 (dated by TCRdb to the early 2020s). Background on the whole study: Samples from collaborators originated in the United States, Italy and Spain and spanned both the acute and convalescent phases of COVID-19. Deeply sampled blood TCRbeta repertoires from subjects exposed to, actively infected with, or recovered from COVID-19 were included in the dataset. The repertoires were released in a freely available public database intended as a resource for research on the immune response to SARS-CoV-2. The prospective study material was composed of cDNA or gDNA derived from T cells, B-cell-depleted T cells, or PBMCs. Samples were obtained from the ongoing ImmuneRACE study (first 160 participants) and from 950 to 1,500 subjects provided by 6 global collaborators. Where HLA class I and class II types were available, the types were taken from metadata supplied by the sample provider, not from assay-based typing. Sample metadata almost always included a de-identified subject ID, COVID-19 status, age in years and sex. Findings and caveats that apply to the study as a whole: The amount of clinical and demographic metadata varied by source and participant and was provided uncurated.

TCRbeta CDR3 regions were amplified from genomic DNA by means of the immunoSEQ Assay, a bias-controlled multiplex PCR. Regarding the original processing steps: Nucleated cell counts per sample were estimated from amplification of reference gene primers within the assay. Sequence reads were collapsed and filtered to measure the absolute abundance of every unique TCRbeta CDR3 rearrangement. For each sample, productive Simpson clonality was calculated as the square root of Simpson's diversity index across productive rearrangements. What TCRdb holds here is the immuneACCESS table cut down to in-frame rearrangements. Part of the clones is not present; checked against another copy, under half of the missing clones reflect an unresolved V gene, and the others are unexplained. D and trimming were read from the DNA, whereas the V and J calls and clone size are those reported in that table. This sample lists roughly 68,000 clones; 88% were detected once. The top ten clones comprise approximately 28% of the sample.

From the germline V gene, CDR1 is SGHAT and CDR2 is FQNNGV. V lost 7 bases and J lost 2 bases; the stretch between them is 12 bases long. The CDR3 runs 13 amino acids, cysteine and phenylalanine included. The kept DNA is CDR3 alone, 39 bases in frame from the first base. This sequence was found in a man aged 50-59 years with acute or convalescent COVID-19. The sequenced sample consisted of peripheral blood. The rearranged chain carries TRBV11-2 and TRBJ2-7, with the D gene not confidently named. The nucleotide sequence reads TGTGCCAGCACCCCCCGGGTGACCTACGAGCAGTACTTC. Translated, it gives CASTPRVTYEQYF.